Below are 20 T cell receptor beta chains sequenced from a single sample in a study of blood T cell repertoires in COVID-19. Measured with immunoSEQ multiplex PCR; TCRdb has only the in-frame clones, and not every one. Of 120,000 or so clones listed, roughly 72% are singletons. The sequencing input was peripheral blood. Receptor source: a man aged 60 to 75 with acute or convalescent COVID-19.

The DNA of the CDR3 is TGTGCCAGCAGCTTACACAGGAACCCGAACACTGAAGCTTTCTTT. Protein: CASSLHRNPNTEAFF. This chain joins TRBV11-1 and TRBJ1-1; the D gene is possibly TRBD1 (5 bases). This CDR3 is 15 amino acids long. V dropped 2 bases and J dropped 1 base, with 11 bases sitting between them. Per the germline V gene, CDR1 is SGHAT and CDR2 is FQDESV (reference sequence).

The chain's CDR3 is CASSPQGGSYNSPLHF. As DNA, the CDR3 is TGTGCCAGCAGCCCCCAGGGGGGCTCCTATAATTCACCCCTCCACTTT. V gene TRBV11-2 combines with J gene TRBJ1-6, with 7 bases fitting TRBD1. The V gene end was trimmed by 5 bases and the J gene end by 0 bases; junction bases not matched to a gene: 4. The germline V gene has CDR1 SGHAT and CDR2 FQNNGV. The CDR3 spans 16 residues.

V usage is TRBV10-3 and J usage is TRBJ2-1; 8 bases are shared with TRBD1. The CDR3 is made up of 14 amino acids. Germline V gives CDR1 ENHRY, CDR2 SYGVKD. V dropped 7 bases and J dropped 4; count of bases not matched to a gene: 6. Here the CDR3 DNA reads TGTGCCATCAACCCGGGGACAGGTTACAATGAGCAGTTCTTC. As protein: CAINPGTGYNEQFF.

CDR3 nucleotide sequence: TGTGCCATCAGCCAGAACGGGATGCGGCAGTATTTT. This translates into CAISQNGMRQYF. The V gene is TRBV10-3, the J gene TRBJ2-3, with D possibly TRBD2 on 5 matching bases. Between the trimmed V and J ends, which lost 6 bases and 11 bases, there was a span of 15 bases. This CDR3 comprises 12 residues. Germline lookup yields CDR1 ENHRY and CDR2 SYGVKD.

This clone was seen a few times. This chain links TRBV6-5 with TRBJ2-5; weak D call: TRBD1 (6 bases). The V and J ends lost 11 bases and 2 bases respectively, with 18 bases between them. The CDR3 covers 14 residues. Germline assignment: CDR1 MNHEY and CDR2 SVGAGI. CDR3 sequence reads: CAGGVRGRQETQYF. For the CDR3, the DNA is TGTGCCGGGGGAGTCAGGGGTAGGCAAGAGACCCAGTACTTC.

The J gene is TRBJ2-3, the V gene TRBV10-1, with 8 bases that match TRBD1. Germline CDR1 WNHNN, CDR2 SYGVQD (reference sequence). V shed 2 bases, J shed 2 bases, and the junction held 3 bases outside the gene matches. This CDR3 has 15 residues. This CDR3 is CASSERTGYTDTQYF. DNA for the CDR3: TGCGCCAGCAGTGAGAGGACAGGGTACACAGATACGCAGTATTTT.

The V call is TRBV4-1, the J call TRBJ1-4, with D tentatively TRBD1 (6 bases). Germline CDR1 is MGHRA and CDR2 is YSYEKL. V lost 3 bases, J lost 7 bases, and 15 bases lay in between. The CDR3 is 15 amino acids. The CDR3 region has the DNA TGCGCCAGCAGCCAGGTAGGGGGGGCCGGTGAAAAACTGTTTTTT. It specifies CASSQVGGAGEKLFF.

This rearrangement joins TRBV6-1 to TRBJ1-2, with 9 bases that match TRBD1. V lost 0 bases to trimming and J lost 5 bases; unmatched junction nucleotides: 4. CDR3 length equals 15 residues. Looked up from germline, CDR1 is MNHNS and CDR2 is SASEGT. CDR3 protein: CASSEALGQGYGYTF. The CDR3 nucleotides read TGTGCCAGCAGTGAAGCCCTGGGACAGGGATATGGCTACACCTTC.

CDR3 DNA: TGTGCCAGCAGCCAAGTGGAGAGAGGCTACACCTTC. This sequence encodes CASSQVERGYTF. The genes are TRBV3-1 (or the pseudogene TRBV3-2) and TRBJ1-2, with no clear D. This CDR3 has 12 residues. Trimming removed 1 base from V and 8 bases from J, with 8 bases in between. Germline assignment: CDR1 LGHDT and CDR2 YNNKEL (reference sequence).

This chain links TRBV19 with TRBJ1-5, with D unresolved. Deletions cut 9 bases from V and 3 bases from J, with 15 bases between. The germline CDR1 and CDR2 sequences are LNHDA and SQIVND (reference sequence). The CDR3 spans 14 residues. The CDR3 here is CASCQWAVNQPQHF. CDR3 sequence (DNA): TGTGCCAGCTGCCAGTGGGCAGTCAATCAGCCCCAGCATTTT.

J is TRBJ2-3 and V is TRBV5-1, with D tentatively TRBD1 (5 bases). Germline-derived CDR1 and CDR2 are SGHRS and YFSETQ. The length of the CDR3 is 15 residues. Trimming shortened V by 0 bases and J by 1 base, and 9 bases separated the two germline ends. CDR3 sequence: CASSLVRAGTDTQYF. The CDR3 DNA sequence: TGCGCCAGCAGCTTGGTCAGGGCTGGCACAGATACGCAGTATTTT. Filled out from reference TRBV5-1 and TRBJ2-3, the complete variable domain reads KAGVTQTPRYLIKTRGQQVTLSCSPISGHRSVSWYQQTPGQGLQFLFEYFSETQRNKGNFPGRFSGRQFSNSRSEMNVSTLELGDSALYLCASSLVRAGTDTQYFGPGTRLTVL.

The chain has TRBV10-3 and TRBJ1-5; 7 nucleotides line up with TRBD1. The CDR3 is made up of 15 amino acids. V dropped 2 bases and J dropped 7; count of bases not matched to a gene: 8. Germline V gene data show CDR1 as ENHRY and CDR2 as SYGVKD. The CDR3 protein is CAISEGQGGRQPQHF. The DNA for the CDR3 is TGTGCCATCAGTGAGGGACAAGGGGGCAGGCAGCCCCAGCATTTT.

The chain couples TRBV5-1 to TRBJ2-5, with 8 positions matching TRBD2. Germline V lookup: CDR1 SGHRS, CDR2 YFSETQ. J was trimmed by 3 bases and V by 2 bases; bases with no gene match: 9. The length of the CDR3 is 16 residues. The CDR3 spells CASSLGSSGTKETQYF. The CDR3 region has the DNA TGCGCCAGCAGCTTAGGCAGTAGCGGGACCAAAGAGACCCAGTACTTC.

In this sample, this clone turned up once. This chain links TRBV9 with TRBJ2-3; 7 bases agree with TRBD2. This CDR3 comprises 13 residues. Germline CDR1 is SGDLS and CDR2 is YYNGEE. V lost 10 bases, J lost 1 base, and 6 bases stayed unmatched. The CDR3, as DNA: TGTGCCCGGGGGGTCTCCGGCACAGATACGCAGTATTTT. Translated: CARGVSGTDTQYF.

The DNA of the CDR3 is TGCGCCAGCAGTGATGGGGGACAGGGGAATACCGGGGAGCTGTTTTTT. Its translation: CASSDGGQGNTGELFF. This chain uses TRBV10-1 with TRBJ2-2; 10 bases map to TRBD1. The V segment lost 3 bases and the J segment 5 bases; nucleotides outside the gene matches: 6. The CDR3 is 16 amino acids. Germline V gene sequence: CDR1 WNHNN, CDR2 SYGVQD (reference sequence).

J is TRBJ2-5 and V is TRBV7-9; D ambiguous. The CDR3 loop spans 12 amino acids. Trimming cost V 2 bases and J 5 bases, with 6 bases left between them. Germline assignment: CDR1 SEHNR and CDR2 FQNEAQ (reference sequence). CDR3 residues: CASSLTQETQYF. CDR3 bases: TGTGCCAGCAGCTTAACCCAGGAGACCCAGTACTTC. Full variable domain (outside the CDR3, taken from reference TRBV7-9 and TRBJ2-5): DTGVSQNPRHKITKRGQNVTFRCDPISEHNRLYWYRQTLGQGPEFLTYFQNEAQLEKSRLLSDRFSAERPKGSFSTLEIQRTEQGDSAMYLCASSLTQETQYFGPGTRLLVL.

The rearrangement uses TRBV24-1 and TRBJ2-2, with 8 bases matching TRBD1. The CDR3 is 16 residues long. V lost 3 bases, J lost 7 bases, and 9 bases stayed unmatched. Germline V lookup: CDR1 KGHDR, CDR2 SFDVKD. As DNA, the CDR3 is TGTGCCACCAGTGATATCAGGACAGGGAAAGGCGGGGAGCTGTTTTTT. Translating gives CATSDIRTGKGGELFF.

This chain connects TRBV6-5 to TRBJ1-2; TRBD1 agrees at 7 bases. With 5 bases clipped from V and 3 bases from J, the junction kept 6 bases outside the gene matches. Per the germline V gene, CDR1 is MNHEY and CDR2 is SVGAGI. The CDR3 loop spans 14 amino acids. In DNA form, the CDR3 reads TGTGCCAGCAGTCCAAGACAGGGCCACTATGGCTACACCTTC. The encoded protein is CASSPRQGHYGYTF.

The CDR3 protein is CASSINSGGYNEQFF. The CDR3 DNA follows: TGTGCCAGCAGCATAAATAGCGGGGGGTATAATGAGCAGTTCTTC. The V gene is TRBV7-3, the J gene TRBJ2-1, with 10 positions matching TRBD2. The junction had 8 bases not matched to a gene; V was cut back by 5 bases and J by 7 bases. The CDR3 is 15 residues long. Looked up from germline, CDR1 is SGHTA and CDR2 is FQGTGA.

The V call is TRBV27, the J call TRBJ2-3; tentatively, D is TRBD2 (5 bases). The CDR3 runs 14 residues. Between the trimmed V and J ends, which lost 3 bases and 1 base, there was a span of 8 bases. CDR1 MNHEY and CDR2 SMNVEV come from the germline V gene (reference sequence). The DNA of the CDR3 is TGTGCCAGCAGTTTCGGGATCGGCACAGATACGCAGTATTTT. Protein product: CASSFGIGTDTQYF.